This TCR beta chain is drawn from a study of post-analysis software for immune sequencing data. Broader study findings: Under the F measure, samples that were prepared in one batch clustered strongly together.

Unique molecular identifiers were present in the TCR beta cDNA libraries. Via MiXCR, TCRdb re-called the PCR reads, giving one row per CDR3 protein. Here the sample spans more than 450,000 distinct CDR3 sequences, around a third being singletons. This clonotype turned up a few times. What it binds is unknown. The sequenced sample consisted of blood. This clonotype originated in a girl between 2 and 17 years old with multiple sclerosis.

The CDR3 is CSALLSSLMNSPLHF. The CDR3 DNA reads TGCAGTGCTTTACTATCATCTTTAATGAATTCACCCCTCCACTTT. This rearrangement joins TRBV20-1 to TRBJ1-6; D unclear. There are 15 residues in the CDR3. With 5 bases removed from V and 7 bases from J, the gap between germline ends came to 18 bases. CDR1 is DFQATT and CDR2 is SNEGSKA in the germline V gene (reference sequence).